Detailed here is one T cell receptor beta chain. Its matching antigen is unknown. The data derive from a study of cytomegalovirus exposure and HLA in healthy donors. Findings and caveats of the study: As a later analysis showed, a missense DCLRE1C variant was linked to trimming of TCR beta V- and J-genes.

The PCR had 60 Vbeta and 13 Jbeta primers. Some clones are missing from TCRdb's copy, which holds only in-frame ones; the method was immunoSEQ multiplex PCR. The listing records approximately 210,000 clones. From germline, CDR1 is ENHRY and CDR2 SYGVKD. Trimming removed 2 bases from V and 0 bases from J, with 14 bases in between. The CDR3 runs 17 residues. The source of this sequence is a woman aged 25 to 39 in good health and CMV-seropositive. This rearrangement joins TRBV10-3 to TRBJ2-1, with a weak D call TRBD2 (5 bases). The sample comprised PBMCs. DNA for the CDR3: TGTGCCATCAGTGAGCGGGGTGGGCCAACCTCCTACAATGAGCAGTTCTTC. Its protein is CAISERGGPTSYNEQFF.